These 23 T cell receptor beta chains were sequenced from one sample in a study of T cells in localized non-small cell lung cancer. Profiling relied on immunoSEQ multiplex PCR, and the TCRdb table lists in-frame clones only, not all of them. Of tens of thousands of clones listed, 84% are singletons. The specimen was peripheral blood, collected before any cancer treatment. The receptors originated from a man aged 40 to 70 with stage I lung adenocarcinoma.

This clone showed up just a few times. This chain joins TRBV6-6 and TRBJ1-1; 7 bases are shared with TRBD1. This CDR3 has 13 residues. Per germline, CDR1 MNHNY and CDR2 SVGAGI (reference sequence). The junction had 4 bases not matched to a gene; V was cut back by 9 bases and J by 0 bases. The CDR3 sequence: CASQGGMNTEAFF. The CDR3 coding sequence is TGTGCCAGTCAGGGGGGCATGAACACTGAAGCTTTCTTT.

The chain is built from TRBV9 and TRBJ1-6; the D gene is possibly TRBD1 (6 bases). The CDR3 runs to 16 residues. V was cut by 0 bases and J by 7 bases, with 14 bases left in between. Germline V gene data show CDR1 as SGDLS and CDR2 as YYNGEE. This CDR3 reads CASSVGDRGGNSPLHF. The CDR3 bases are TGTGCCAGCAGCGTAGGAGACCGGGGGGGCAATTCACCCCTCCACTTT. Variable domain in full (rest from reference TRBV9 and TRBJ1-6): DSGVTQTPKHLITATGQRVTLRCSPRSGDLSVYWYQQSLDQGLQFLIQYYNGEERAKGNILERFSAQQFPDLHSELNLSSLELGDSALYFCASSVGDRGGNSPLHFGNGTRLTVT.

This chain uses TRBV9 with TRBJ2-3; D is perhaps TRBD1 (6 bases). This CDR3 comprises 15 residues. The ends were cut back, 4 bases at V and 2 bases at J, with 14 bases in the middle. Germline assignment: CDR1 SGDLS and CDR2 YYNGEE. This CDR3 is CASSPGQTHTDTQYF. The CDR3, as DNA: TGTGCCAGCAGCCCAGGACAGACCCACACAGATACGCAGTATTTT.

This chain links TRBV4-1 with TRBJ2-7; no reliable D call. V lost 4 bases and J 5 bases, leaving 15 bases between the germline ends. CDR1 is MGHRA, CDR2 YSYEKL, per germline. This CDR3 has 14 amino acids. The CDR3 nucleotides are TGCGCCAGCAGCCTCCAGGTAGGGCTGGACGAGCAGTACTTC. Translating gives CASSLQVGLDEQYF.

This chain joins TRBV6-5 and TRBJ2-1, with D perhaps TRBD2 (6 bases). This CDR3 is 15 amino acids long. Per the germline V gene, CDR1 is MNHEY and CDR2 is SVGAGI. Trimming cost V 6 bases and J 4 bases, with 16 bases left between them. CDR3 residues: CASRPIAARYNEQFF. The CDR3 nucleotides are TGTGCCAGCAGGCCGATAGCGGCCCGTTACAATGAGCAGTTCTTC.

This chain connects TRBV27 to TRBJ2-7; tentatively, D is TRBD1 (7 bases). Trimming left V 1 base short and J 0 bases short, with 10 bases between. The CDR3 covers 15 residues. CDR1 and CDR2 (germline): MNHEY, SMNVEV (reference sequence). CDR3 bases: TGTGCCAGCAGTTTATGGCAGGGGGGCTCCTACGAGCAGTACTTC. This encodes CASSLWQGGSYEQYF.

The chain recombines TRBV6-6 with TRBJ2-7, with 10 bases identical to TRBD2. Germline V gives CDR1 MNHNY, CDR2 SVGAGI (reference sequence). V was clipped by 5 bases and J by 3 bases; unmatched bases: 7. The CDR3 consists of 15 residues. In nucleotides, the CDR3 is TGTGCCAGCAGTGCCTGGACTAGCGGCCTCTACGAGCAGTACTTC. Translated: CASSAWTSGLYEQYF.

The chain employs TRBV5-6 and TRBJ2-4; no clear D gene. From germline, CDR1 is SGHDT and CDR2 YYEEEE. V lost 1 base and J 0 bases, leaving 8 bases between the germline ends. This CDR3 spans 15 amino acids. CDR3 region: CASSLTELAKNIQYF. CDR3 nucleotides: TGTGCCAGCAGCTTGACAGAACTAGCCAAAAACATTCAGTACTTC.

The J gene is TRBJ1-2, the V gene TRBV6-5; D ambiguous. Trimming pared 6 bases from V and 3 bases from J, leaving 11 bases between. CDR1 MNHEY and CDR2 SVGAGI come from the germline V gene. This CDR3 has 13 amino acids. CDR3 residues: CASSLNSHYGYTF. Here the CDR3 DNA reads TGTGCCAGCAGCCTCAACAGCCACTATGGCTACACCTTC.

This rearrangement joins TRBV5-1 to TRBJ2-2, with 9 nucleotides matching TRBD2. This CDR3 has 16 residues. Germline assignment: CDR1 SGHRS and CDR2 YFSETQ. V lost 2 bases and J lost 6; bases outside the gene matches: 8. As DNA, the CDR3 is TGCGCCAGCAGCTTCGTGACTAGCGGTAGTTCCGGGGAGCTGTTTTTT. This sequence encodes CASSFVTSGSSGELFF.

The chain employs TRBV28 and TRBJ2-1, with 9 bases identical to TRBD1. There are 15 residues in the CDR3. Losses at the gene ends were 4 bases for V and 6 bases for J; bases not matched to a gene: 7. In germline, CDR1 is MDHEN, CDR2 SYDVKM. CDR3 amino acids: CASSSGQGWINEQFF. CDR3 DNA: TGTGCCAGCAGTTCTGGACAGGGGTGGATCAATGAGCAGTTCTTC.

The table lists this clone with a few counts. This sequence joins TRBV29-1 and TRBJ1-4, with 7 bases lining up with TRBD1. The CDR3 consists of 13 residues. CDR1 SQVTM and CDR2 ANQGSEA come from the germline V gene. Unmatched junction bases numbered 7, after V lost 5 bases and J lost 7 bases. The CDR3 spells CSVRKGAGEKLFF. The DNA of the CDR3 is TGCAGCGTTAGGAAGGGGGCCGGTGAAAAACTGTTTTTT.

The rearrangement uses TRBV2 and TRBJ1-2, with 9 bases identical to TRBD1. The CDR3 sequence is 15 residues long. Losses at the gene ends were 6 bases for V and 7 bases for J; bases not matched to a gene: 12. The germline gives CDR1 SNHLY, CDR2 FYNNEI. The CDR3: CASSDRQGGDGGYTF. In DNA, the CDR3 is TGTGCCAGCAGCGATAGACAGGGGGGAGATGGTGGCTACACCTTC. Drawing the rest from reference TRBV2 and TRBJ1-2, the complete variable domain is EPEVTQTPSHQVTQMGQEVILRCVPISNHLYFYWYRQILGQKVEFLVSFYNNEISEKSEIFDDQFSVERPDGSNFTLKIRSTKLEDSAMYFCASSDRQGGDGGYTFGSGTRLTVV.

The CDR3 sequence: CASSPRLAGVQTGELFF. Written as DNA, the CDR3 is TGTGCCAGCTCACCACGACTAGCGGGAGTGCAAACCGGGGAGCTGTTTTTT. The chain couples TRBV18 to TRBJ2-2; 12 nucleotides align to TRBD2. The trim removed 1 base at V and 5 bases at J, leaving 5 bases unmatched. The CDR3 spans 17 residues. The germline V gene encodes CDR1 KGHSH and CDR2 LQKENI.

The chain carries TRBV7-2 and TRBJ1-6; D uncertain. The CDR3 extends over 15 amino acids. Germline V CDR1 and CDR2: SGHTA, FQGNSA. V was pared by 1 base and J by 8 bases, with 12 bases between. The CDR3 spells CASSLVQIRDSPLHF. CDR3 DNA sequence: TGTGCCAGCAGCTTAGTTCAAATTAGGGATTCACCCCTCCACTTT. Drawing the rest from reference TRBV7-2 and TRBJ1-6, the complete variable domain is GAGVSQSPSNKVTEKGKDVELRCDPISGHTALYWYRQSLGQGLEFLIYFQGNSAPDKSGLPSDRFSAERTGGSVSTLTIQRTQQEDSAVYLCASSLVQIRDSPLHFGNGTRLTVT.

The chain recombines TRBV30 with TRBJ1-1; weak D call: TRBD1 (6 bases). Germline CDR1 is GTSNPN and CDR2 is SVGIG (reference sequence). Trimming took 5 bases from V and 2 from J, leaving 15 bases between them. CDR3 size: 14 residues. The CDR3 here is CAWERGTTNTEAFF. CDR3 nucleotides: TGTGCCTGGGAACGAGGGACAACCAACACTGAAGCTTTCTTT.

The V and J genes are TRBV28 and TRBJ2-7; no reliable D call. The V and J ends lost 4 bases and 4 bases respectively, with 29 bases between them. The germline gives CDR1 MDHEN, CDR2 SYDVKM. This CDR3 has 19 residues. The DNA for the CDR3 is TGTGCCAGCAGTTACTCTTTTGGAACACCGGGCCCGAAGAAGTACGAGCAGTACTTC. Its translation is CASSYSFGTPGPKKYEQYF.

The chain combines TRBV5-6 with TRBJ2-7; 8 bases fit TRBD1. This CDR3 contains 14 residues. Germline CDR1 reads SGHDT; CDR2 reads YYEEEE. With V trimmed by 5 bases and J by 2 bases, 6 bases remained unmatched. CDR3 residues: CASSRGTGTYEQYF. The CDR3 DNA reads as TGTGCCAGCAGTCGAGGGACAGGCACCTACGAGCAGTACTTC. Variable domain in full (rest from reference TRBV5-6 and TRBJ2-7): DAGVTQSPTHLIKTRGQQVTLRCSPKSGHDTVSWYQQALGQGPQFIFQYYEEEERQRGNFPDRFSGHQFPNYSSELNVNALLLGDSALYLCASSRGTGTYEQYFGPGTRLTVT.

V and J are TRBV19 and TRBJ2-7; D unclear. Trimming stripped 0 bases from V and 5 bases from J, with 8 bases between. The V gene's germline CDR1 is LNHDA and CDR2 SQIVND (reference sequence). The CDR3 is 13 amino acids. The CDR3 loop reads CASSIDPKDEQYF. The DNA of the CDR3 is TGTGCCAGTAGTATAGACCCTAAAGACGAGCAGTACTTC.

This clone was seen more than once but under ten times. The J gene is TRBJ1-4, the V gene TRBV5-1, with D tentatively TRBD1 (6 bases). Trimming removed 3 bases from V and 4 bases from J, with 19 bases in between. Germline lookup yields CDR1 SGHRS and CDR2 YFSETQ. The CDR3 has 17 amino acids. CDR3 amino acids: CASSSGQRNLVNEKLFF. DNA for the CDR3: TGCGCCAGCAGCTCAGGACAGCGTAATCTTGTTAATGAAAAACTGTTTTTT.

The chain combines TRBV7-9 with TRBJ1-5; tentative D call: TRBD1 (5 bases). This CDR3 has 16 amino acids. The V and J ends lost 1 base and 1 base respectively, with 11 bases between them. Per germline, CDR1 SEHNR and CDR2 FQNEAQ (reference sequence). CDR3 residues: CASSLVRGESNQPQHF. The CDR3 DNA is TGTGCCAGCAGCTTAGTTCGAGGGGAGAGCAATCAGCCCCAGCATTTT.

In this sample, this clone turned up a few times. This rearrangement joins TRBV6-1 to TRBJ2-5; 15 nucleotides line up with TRBD2. The V gene's germline CDR1 is MNHNS and CDR2 SASEGT. J lost 5 bases, V lost 6 bases, and 4 bases had no gene match. The CDR3 contains 15 residues. CDR3 in DNA: TGTGCCAGCAGGGGGACTAGCGGGAGGAGGGAGACCCAGTACTTC. It translates to CASRGTSGRRETQYF.

V and J are TRBV10-1 and TRBJ1-5; possible D gene TRBD1, 5 bases. The CDR3 is made up of 18 amino acids. Trimming left V 4 bases short and J 0 bases short, with 19 bases between. Germline CDR1 reads WNHNN; CDR2 reads SYGVQD (reference sequence). The DNA of the CDR3 is TGCGCCAGCAGTGTTGAGGGGAGGACCTATAATAGCAATCAGCCCCAGCATTTT. Translation: CASSVEGRTYNSNQPQHF.